This T cell receptor (beta chain) was retrieved from a study of cytomegalovirus exposure and HLA in healthy donors. PCR used 60 Vbeta primers and 13 Jbeta primers. The data were produced by immunoSEQ multiplex PCR, yet TCRdb's version contains in-frame clones alone and is incomplete. The sample includes approximately 110,000 clones, 70% to 85% of them seen just once. V shed 7 bases, J shed 5 bases, and the junction held 6 bases outside the gene matches. Looked up from germline, CDR1 is SQVTM and CDR2 is ANQGSEA. The CDR3 sequence is 12 residues long. Concerning this clone itself: The antigen is undetermined.

Study results and limitations: The authors judged a highly shared variant cluster likely a sequencing artifact.

This sequence was found in a woman aged 40 to 50 in good health and CMV-seropositive. The chain couples TRBV29-1 to TRBJ1-1; 8 nucleotides agree with TRBD1. The sequenced material came from PBMCs. This chain's CDR3 is CSAKTGVTEAFF. CDR3 DNA: TGCAGCGCTAAGACAGGGGTGACTGAAGCTTTCTTT.